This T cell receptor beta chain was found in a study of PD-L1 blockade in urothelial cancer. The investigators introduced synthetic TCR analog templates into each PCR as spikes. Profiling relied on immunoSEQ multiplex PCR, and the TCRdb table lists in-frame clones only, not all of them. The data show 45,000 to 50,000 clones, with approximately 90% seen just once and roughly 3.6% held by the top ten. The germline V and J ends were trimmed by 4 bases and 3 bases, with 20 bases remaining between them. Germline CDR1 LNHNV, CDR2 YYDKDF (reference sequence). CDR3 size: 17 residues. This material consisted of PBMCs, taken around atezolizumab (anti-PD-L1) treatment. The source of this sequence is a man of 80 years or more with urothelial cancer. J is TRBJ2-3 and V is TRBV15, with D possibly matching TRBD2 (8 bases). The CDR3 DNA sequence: TGTGCCACCAGCAAGGGGGCGGGCGGGAGGAGGACAGATACGCAGTATTTT. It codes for CATSKGAGGRRTDTQYF.